This T cell receptor (beta chain) was observed in a study of cytomegalovirus exposure and HLA in healthy donors. About the study: Falling in the Caucasian-associated ancestry cluster were 65% to 90% of 398 genotyped donors.

The PCR had 60 Vbeta and 13 Jbeta primers. Assay: immunoSEQ multiplex PCR; the TCRdb copy retains only in-frame clones and omits some. The sample lists roughly 93,000 clones; roughly 79% were seen once. The CDR3 length is 14 residues. Germline V CDR1 and CDR2: LNHNV, YYDKDF (reference sequence). V was cut by 1 base and J by 7 bases, with 10 bases left in between. The chain uses TRBV15 and TRBJ2-2; weak D call: TRBD2 (5 bases). This clonotype was sampled from a man younger than 40 in good health and CMV-seronegative. The specimen was PBMCs. The CDR3 here is CATSRGELVGELFF. In nucleotides, the CDR3 is TGTGCCACCAGCAGAGGAGAACTAGTCGGGGAGCTGTTTTTT. Using reference TRBV15 and TRBJ2-2 for the parts outside the CDR3, the full variable domain is DAMVIQNPRYQVTQFGKPVTLSCSQTLNHNVMYWYQQKSSQAPKLLFHYYDKDFNNEADTPDNFQSRRPNTSFCFLDIRSPGLGDTAMYLCATSRGELVGELFFGEGSRLTVL.